A selection of T cell receptor beta chains follows, all from one sample in a study of shared clonotypes between healthy human individuals. Assay: immunoSEQ multiplex PCR; the TCRdb copy retains only in-frame clones and omits some. The table includes 950,000 to 1,300,000 clones, about 75% detected once. Sequenced input: memory CD4+ T cells sorted from blood. The receptor source for this set is a man younger than 30 in good health. Each CDR3 is given with its conserved first and last residue. A D gene is named only where the DNA matches it firmly.

>-|TRBJ2-1|TRBV18
CASSPPGLRTGTNEQFF
>-|TRBJ2-6|TRBV11-3
CASSLDPPGVGANVLTF
>TRBD2|TRBJ2-3|TRBV11-1
CASSLAGLVRTDTQYF
>-|TRBJ1-2|TRBV5-6
CASLRVPNYGYTF
>-|TRBJ1-2|TRBV10-1
CANPNPPGIYGYTF
>-|TRBJ1-4|TRBV4-1
CASSREGGRWTNEKLFF
>TRBD1|TRBJ1-6|TRBV19
CASRQGDSPLHF
>-|TRBJ2-7|TRBV29-1
CSVEKGANEQYF
>-|TRBJ2-5|TRBV27
CASRPGHQETQYF
>-|TRBJ1-6|TRBV10-3
CAISSGPNSPLHF
>-|TRBJ1-3|TRBV20-1
CSTSGWNTIYF
>-|TRBJ2-3|TRBV7-2
CASSLDPGGTQYF
>-|TRBJ1-6|TRBV7-3
CASSFRSNSPLHF
>-|TRBJ1-5|TRBV5-6
CASSLDRVGNQPQHF
>-|TRBJ2-2|TRBV9
CASSGTGLNTGELFF
>TRBD1|TRBJ2-5|TRBV29-1
CSVGDRDARETQYF
>TRBD1|TRBJ1-3|TRBV13
CASSTRTGYGNTIYF
>-|TRBJ1-5|TRBV7-2
CASSLAVFDNQPQHF
>TRBD2|TRBJ2-2|TRBV7-2
CASSFSGRKGNGELFF
>TRBD1|TRBJ1-1|TRBV6-5
CASTPEWTGVAEAFF
>TRBD2|TRBJ2-1|TRBV6-1
CASSEGYLAGRYNEQFF
>-|TRBJ1-6|TRBV21-1
CASSKRWTGPSSYNSPLHF
>-|TRBJ1-6|TRBV30
CAWRGQGSPLHF
>TRBD1|TRBJ1-3|TRBV5-1
CASSRGGTGTGNTIYF
>-|TRBJ2-6|TRBV6-1
CASSEALRVWSSGANVLTF
>-|TRBJ2-6|TRBV5-1
CASSPISPGANVLTF
>-|TRBJ1-1|TRBV20-1
CRARQNTEAFF
>-|TRBJ1-3|TRBV18
CASSRLKGTEIANTIYF
>-|TRBJ1-4|TRBV19
CASSATLGGVEKLFF
>-|TRBJ2-2|TRBV30
CAWTGHGELFF
>-|TRBJ1-3|TRBV5-1
CASSFLFSDTIYF
>-|TRBJ1-3|TRBV7-3
CASSLTQSSGNTIYF
>-|TRBJ2-7|TRBV6-6
CASSPPGRTYEQYF
>-|TRBJ1-4|TRBV11-2
CASSRVGGTNEKLFF
>TRBD2|TRBJ2-3|TRBV18
CASSPPGAGVTDTQYF
>TRBD2|TRBJ2-2|TRBV15
CATSRTGLAGGNTGELFF
>-|TRBJ1-1|TRBV30
CACNRGSNTEAFF
>TRBD2|TRBJ2-1|TRBV6-1
CASIRLAGVGEQFF
>TRBD1|TRBJ2-7|TRBV7-2
CASSLGQINYEQYF
>-|TRBJ2-3|TRBV4-3
CASSQVRVTGSGTQYF
>-|TRBJ2-7|TRBV25-1
CASSCTGTVGLNYEQYF
>TRBD2|TRBJ2-7|TRBV5-1
CASSRGSSYEQYF
>-|TRBJ1-2|TRBV5-4
CASSWAGARGYTF
>-|TRBJ1-4|TRBV5-5
CASSLLVVEKLFF
>-|TRBJ2-2|TRBV5-1
CASSLDSGGAAGELFF